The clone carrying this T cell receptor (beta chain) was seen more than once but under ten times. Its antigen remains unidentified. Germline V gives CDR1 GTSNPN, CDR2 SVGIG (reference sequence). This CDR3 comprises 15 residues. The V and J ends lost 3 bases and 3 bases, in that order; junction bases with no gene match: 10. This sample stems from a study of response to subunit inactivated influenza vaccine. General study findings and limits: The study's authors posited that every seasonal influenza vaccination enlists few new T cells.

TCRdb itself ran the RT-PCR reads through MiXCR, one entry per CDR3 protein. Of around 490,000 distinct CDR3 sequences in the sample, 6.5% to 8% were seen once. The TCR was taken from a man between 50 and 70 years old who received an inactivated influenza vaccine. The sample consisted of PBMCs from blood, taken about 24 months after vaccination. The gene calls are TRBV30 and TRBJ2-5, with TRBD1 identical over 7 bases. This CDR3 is CAWRLAGTAKETQYF. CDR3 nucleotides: TGTGCCTGGAGGCTAGCCGGGACAGCAAAAGAGACCCAGTACTTC.